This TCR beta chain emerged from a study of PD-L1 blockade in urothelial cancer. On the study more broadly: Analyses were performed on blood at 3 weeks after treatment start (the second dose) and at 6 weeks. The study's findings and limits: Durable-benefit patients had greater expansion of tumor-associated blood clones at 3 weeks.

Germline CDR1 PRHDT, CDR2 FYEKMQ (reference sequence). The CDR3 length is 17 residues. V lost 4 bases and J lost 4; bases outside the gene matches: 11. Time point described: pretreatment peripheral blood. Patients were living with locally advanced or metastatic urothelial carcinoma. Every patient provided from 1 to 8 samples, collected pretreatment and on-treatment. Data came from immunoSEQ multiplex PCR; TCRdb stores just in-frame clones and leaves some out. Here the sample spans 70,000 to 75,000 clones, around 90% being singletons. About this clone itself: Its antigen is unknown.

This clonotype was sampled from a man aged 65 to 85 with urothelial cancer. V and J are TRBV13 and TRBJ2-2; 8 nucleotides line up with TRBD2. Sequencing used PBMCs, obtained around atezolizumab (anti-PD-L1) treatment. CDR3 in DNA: TGTGCCAGCAGCTACTTTAGCGCCCGGGGGGGCACCGGGGAGCTGTTTTTT. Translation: CASSYFSARGGTGELFF. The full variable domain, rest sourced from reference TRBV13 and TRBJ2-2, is AAGVIQSPRHLIKEKRETATLKCYPIPRHDTVYWYQQGPGQDPQFLISFYEKMQSDKGSIPDRFSAQQFSDYHSELNMSSLELGDSALYFCASSYFSARGGTGELFFGEGSRLTVL.